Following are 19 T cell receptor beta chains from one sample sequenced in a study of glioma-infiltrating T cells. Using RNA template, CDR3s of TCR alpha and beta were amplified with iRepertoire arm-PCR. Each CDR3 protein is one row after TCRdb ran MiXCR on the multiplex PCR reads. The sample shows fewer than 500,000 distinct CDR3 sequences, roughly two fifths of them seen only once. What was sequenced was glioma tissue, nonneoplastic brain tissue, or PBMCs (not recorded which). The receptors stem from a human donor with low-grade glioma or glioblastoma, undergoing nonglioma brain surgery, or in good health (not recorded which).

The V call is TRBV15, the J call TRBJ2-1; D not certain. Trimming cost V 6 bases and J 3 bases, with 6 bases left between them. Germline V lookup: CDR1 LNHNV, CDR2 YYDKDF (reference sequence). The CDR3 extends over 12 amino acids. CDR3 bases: TGTGCCACCAGAACCCACTACAATGAGCAGTTCTTC. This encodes CATRTHYNEQFF.

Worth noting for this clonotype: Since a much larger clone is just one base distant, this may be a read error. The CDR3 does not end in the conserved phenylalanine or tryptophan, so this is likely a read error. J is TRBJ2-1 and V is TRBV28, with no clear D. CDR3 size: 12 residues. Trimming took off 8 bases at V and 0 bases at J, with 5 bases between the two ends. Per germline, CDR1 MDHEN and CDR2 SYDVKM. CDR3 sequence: CASLSSYNEQFS. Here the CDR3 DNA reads TGTGCCAGCCTATCCTCCTACAATGAGCAGTTCTCC.

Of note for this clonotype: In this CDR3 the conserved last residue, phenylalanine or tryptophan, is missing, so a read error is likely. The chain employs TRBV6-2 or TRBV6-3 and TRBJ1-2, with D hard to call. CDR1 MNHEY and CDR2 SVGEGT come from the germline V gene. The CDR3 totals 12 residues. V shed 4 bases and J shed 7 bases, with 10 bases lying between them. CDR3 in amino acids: CASSSRVFGYTL. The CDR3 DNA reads TGTGCCAGCAGTTCAAGGGTGTTTGGCTACACCTTA.

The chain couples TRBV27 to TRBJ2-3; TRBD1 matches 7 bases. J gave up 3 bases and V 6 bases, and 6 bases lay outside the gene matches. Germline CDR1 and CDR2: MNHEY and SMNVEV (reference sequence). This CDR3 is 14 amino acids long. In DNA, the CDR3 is TGTGCCAGCAGAGGGGACAGTTTGACAGATACGCAGTATTTT. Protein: CASRGDSLTDTQYF.

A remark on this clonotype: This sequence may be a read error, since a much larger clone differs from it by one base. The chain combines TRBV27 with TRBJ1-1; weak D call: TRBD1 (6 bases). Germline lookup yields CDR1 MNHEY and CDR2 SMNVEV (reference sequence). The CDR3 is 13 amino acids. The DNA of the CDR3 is TGTGCCAGCAGTTTAGGCAGGGACACTAAAGCTTTCTTT. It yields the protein CASSLGRDTKAFF.

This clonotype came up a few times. This CDR3 is CASSDTTLGRRSEAFF. The DNA for the CDR3 is TGTGCCAGCAGCGACACCACACTAGGGCGAAGGTCTGAAGCTTTCTTT. The J gene is TRBJ1-1, the V gene TRBV28; D is unresolved. CDR3 length equals 16 residues. Germline V lookup: CDR1 MDHEN, CDR2 SYDVKM. V was trimmed by 6 bases and J by 6 bases, leaving 23 bases between them.

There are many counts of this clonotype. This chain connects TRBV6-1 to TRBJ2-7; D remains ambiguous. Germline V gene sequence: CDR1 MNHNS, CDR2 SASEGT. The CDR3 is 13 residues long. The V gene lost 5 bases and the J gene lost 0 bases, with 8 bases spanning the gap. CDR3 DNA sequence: TGTGCCAGCAGTCGGCAGCCCTCCTACGAGCAGTACTTC. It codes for CASSRQPSYEQYF.

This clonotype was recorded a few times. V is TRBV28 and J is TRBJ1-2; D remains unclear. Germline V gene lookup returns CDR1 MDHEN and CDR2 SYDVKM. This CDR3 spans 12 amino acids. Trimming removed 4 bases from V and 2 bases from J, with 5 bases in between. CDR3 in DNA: TGTGCCAGCAGTTGGAGGAACTATGGCTACACCTTC. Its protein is CASSWRNYGYTF.

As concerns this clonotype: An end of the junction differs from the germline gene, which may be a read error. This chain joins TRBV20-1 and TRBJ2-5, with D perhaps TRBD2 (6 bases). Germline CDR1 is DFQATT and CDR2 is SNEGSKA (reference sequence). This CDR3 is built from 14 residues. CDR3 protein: CSASSRDPQETLYF. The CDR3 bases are TGCAGTGCTAGTTCGCGGGACCCCCAAGAGACCCTGTACTTC.

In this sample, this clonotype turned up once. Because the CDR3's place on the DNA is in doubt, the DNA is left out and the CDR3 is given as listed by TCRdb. The CDR3 reads CASSFGAGAPYRGSYERYF. The chain carries TRBV28 and TRBJ2-7; TRBD1 is the table's D call, not checked against the DNA. The CDR3 is 19 residues long, ends included. Germline-derived CDR1 and CDR2 are MDHEN and SYDVKM.

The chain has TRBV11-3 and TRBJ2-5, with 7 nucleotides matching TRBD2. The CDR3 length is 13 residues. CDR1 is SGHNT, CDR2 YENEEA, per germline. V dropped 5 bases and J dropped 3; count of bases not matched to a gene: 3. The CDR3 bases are TGTGCCAGCAGCCCGGGGGGAGAAGAGACCCAGTACTTC. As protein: CASSPGGEETQYF.

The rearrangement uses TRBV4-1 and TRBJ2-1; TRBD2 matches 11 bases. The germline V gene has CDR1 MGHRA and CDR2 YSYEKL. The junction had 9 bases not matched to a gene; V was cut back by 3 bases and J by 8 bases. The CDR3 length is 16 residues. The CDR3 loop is CASSQSGTSGWHEQFF. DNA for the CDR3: TGCGCCAGCAGCCAGTCCGGGACTAGCGGTTGGCATGAGCAGTTCTTC.

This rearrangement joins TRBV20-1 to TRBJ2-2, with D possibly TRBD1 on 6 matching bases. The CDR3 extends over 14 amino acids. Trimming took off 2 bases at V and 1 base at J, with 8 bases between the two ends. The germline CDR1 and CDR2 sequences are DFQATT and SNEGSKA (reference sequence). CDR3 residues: CSARTRGNTGELFF. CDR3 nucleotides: TGCAGTGCTAGAACCAGGGGGAACACCGGGGAGCTGTTTTTT.

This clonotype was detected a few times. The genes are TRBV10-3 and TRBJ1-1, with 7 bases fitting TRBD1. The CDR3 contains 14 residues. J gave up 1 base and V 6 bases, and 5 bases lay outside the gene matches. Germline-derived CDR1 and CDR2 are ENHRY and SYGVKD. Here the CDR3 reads CAIRATGENTEAFF. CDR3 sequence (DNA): TGTGCCATCAGGGCTACAGGGGAGAACACTGAAGCTTTCTTT.

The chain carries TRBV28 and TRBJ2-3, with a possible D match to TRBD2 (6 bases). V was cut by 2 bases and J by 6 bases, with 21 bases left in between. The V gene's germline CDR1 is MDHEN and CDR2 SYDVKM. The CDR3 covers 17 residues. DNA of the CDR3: TGTGCCAGCAGTTTACGGGGCGGCCCCCTAGGAGGGGATACGCAGTATTTT. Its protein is CASSLRGGPLGGDTQYF.

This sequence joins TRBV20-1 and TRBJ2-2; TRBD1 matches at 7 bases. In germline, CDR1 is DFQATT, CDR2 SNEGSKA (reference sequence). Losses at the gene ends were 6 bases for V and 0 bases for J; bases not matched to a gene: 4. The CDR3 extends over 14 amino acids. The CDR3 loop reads CSAKTGTNTGELFF. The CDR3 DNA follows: TGCAGTGCAAAGACAGGGACGAACACCGGGGAGCTGTTTTTT.

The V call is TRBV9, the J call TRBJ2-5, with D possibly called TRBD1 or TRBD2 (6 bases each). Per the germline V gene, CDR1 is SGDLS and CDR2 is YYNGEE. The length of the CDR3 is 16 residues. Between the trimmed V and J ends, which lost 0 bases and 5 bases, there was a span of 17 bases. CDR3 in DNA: TGTGCCAGCAGCGTAGAGGAGGGGGGCTGGGGTGAGACCCAGTACTTC. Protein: CASSVEEGGWGETQYF.

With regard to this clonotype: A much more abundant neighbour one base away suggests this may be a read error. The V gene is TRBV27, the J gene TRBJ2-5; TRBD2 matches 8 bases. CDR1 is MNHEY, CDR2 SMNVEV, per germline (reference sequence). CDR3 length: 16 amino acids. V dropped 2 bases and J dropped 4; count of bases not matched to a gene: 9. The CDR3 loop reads CASSLRTSWRLETQYF. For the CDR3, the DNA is TGTGCCAGCAGTTTAAGGACTAGCTGGAGGTTAGAGACCCAGTACTTC.

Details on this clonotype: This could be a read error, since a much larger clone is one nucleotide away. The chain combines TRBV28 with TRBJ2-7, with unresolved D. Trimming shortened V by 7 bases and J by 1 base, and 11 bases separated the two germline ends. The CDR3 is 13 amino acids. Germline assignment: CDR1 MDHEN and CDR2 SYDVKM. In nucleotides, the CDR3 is TGTGCCAGCACTAGGTTCGGTTCCTACGAGCAGTACTTC. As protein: CASTRFGSYEQYF. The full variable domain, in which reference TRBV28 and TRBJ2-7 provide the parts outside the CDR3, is DVKVTQSSRYLVKRTGEKVFLECVQDMDHENMFWYRQDPGLGLRLIYFSYDVKMKEKGDIPEGYSVSREKKERFSLILESASTNQTSMYLCASTRFGSYEQYFGPGTRLTVT.